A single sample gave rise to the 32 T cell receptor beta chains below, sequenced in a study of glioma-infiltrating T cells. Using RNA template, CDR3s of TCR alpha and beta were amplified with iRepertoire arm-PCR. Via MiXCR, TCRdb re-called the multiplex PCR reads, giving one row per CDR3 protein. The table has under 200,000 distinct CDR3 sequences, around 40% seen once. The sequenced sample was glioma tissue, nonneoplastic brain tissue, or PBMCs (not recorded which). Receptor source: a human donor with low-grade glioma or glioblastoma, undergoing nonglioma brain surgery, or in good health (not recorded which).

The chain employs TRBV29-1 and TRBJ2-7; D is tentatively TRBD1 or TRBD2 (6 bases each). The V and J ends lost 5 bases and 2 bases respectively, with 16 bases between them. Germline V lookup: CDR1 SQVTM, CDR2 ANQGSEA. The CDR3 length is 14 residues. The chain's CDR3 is CSVHLQGLPYEQYF. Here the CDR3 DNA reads TGCAGCGTTCACCTACAGGGACTGCCCTACGAGCAGTACTTC.

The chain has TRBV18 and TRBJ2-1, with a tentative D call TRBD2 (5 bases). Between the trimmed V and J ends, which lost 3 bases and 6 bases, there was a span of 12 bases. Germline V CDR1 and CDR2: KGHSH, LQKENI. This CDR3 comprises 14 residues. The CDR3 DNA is TGTGCCAGCTCACCCAGCTGGGGAGCCAATGAGCAGTTCTTC. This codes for CASSPSWGANEQFF. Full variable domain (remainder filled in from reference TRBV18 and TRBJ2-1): NAGVMQNPRHLVRRRGQEARLRCSPMKGHSHVYWYRQLPEEGLKFMVYLQKENIIDESGMPKERFSAEFPKEGPSILRIQQVVRGDSAAYFCASSPSWGANEQFFGPGTRLTVL.

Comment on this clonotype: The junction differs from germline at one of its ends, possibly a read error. The CDR3, as DNA: TGCAGCGGGGGGGACACCGGGCAGCTGTTTTTT. Protein product: CSGGDTGQLFF. This chain uses TRBV29-1 with TRBJ2-2; D assignment may be TRBD1 or TRBD2 (6 bases each). The CDR3 totals 11 residues. Germline assignment: CDR1 SQVTM and CDR2 ANQGSEA.

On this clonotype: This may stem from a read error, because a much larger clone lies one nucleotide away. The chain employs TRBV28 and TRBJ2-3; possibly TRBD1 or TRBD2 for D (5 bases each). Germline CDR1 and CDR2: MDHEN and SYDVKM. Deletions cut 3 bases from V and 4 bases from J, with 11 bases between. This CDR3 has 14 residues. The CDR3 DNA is TGTGCCAGCAGTTTTCGGCAGGGAGCAGATACGCAGTATTTT. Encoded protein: CASSFRQGADTQYF.

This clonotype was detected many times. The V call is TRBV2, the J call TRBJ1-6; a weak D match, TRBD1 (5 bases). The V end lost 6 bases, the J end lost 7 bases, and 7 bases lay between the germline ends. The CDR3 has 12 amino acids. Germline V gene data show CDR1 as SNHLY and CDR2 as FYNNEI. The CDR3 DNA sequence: TGTGCCAGCAGCCAGGGAAATTCACCCCTCCACTTT. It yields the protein CASSQGNSPLHF.

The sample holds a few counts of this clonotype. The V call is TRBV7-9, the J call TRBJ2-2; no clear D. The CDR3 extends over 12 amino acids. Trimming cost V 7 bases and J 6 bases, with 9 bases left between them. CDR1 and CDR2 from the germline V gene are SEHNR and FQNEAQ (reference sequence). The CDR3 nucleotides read TGTGCCAGCACCGACCGGGCCGGGGAGCTGTTTTTT. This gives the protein CASTDRAGELFF.

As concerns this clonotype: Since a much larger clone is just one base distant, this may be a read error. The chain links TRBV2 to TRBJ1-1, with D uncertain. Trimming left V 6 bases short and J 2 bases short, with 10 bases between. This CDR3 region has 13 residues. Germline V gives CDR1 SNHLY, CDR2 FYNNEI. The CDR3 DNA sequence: TGTGCCAGCAGAATATTTCACAACACTGAAGCTTTCTTT. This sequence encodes CASRIFHNTEAFF.

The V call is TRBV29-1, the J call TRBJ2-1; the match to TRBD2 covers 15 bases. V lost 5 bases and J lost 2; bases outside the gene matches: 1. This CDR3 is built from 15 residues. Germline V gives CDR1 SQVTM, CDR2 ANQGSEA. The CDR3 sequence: CSVRTSGRAYNEQFF. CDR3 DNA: TGCAGCGTTCGGACTAGCGGGAGGGCCTACAATGAGCAGTTCTTC.

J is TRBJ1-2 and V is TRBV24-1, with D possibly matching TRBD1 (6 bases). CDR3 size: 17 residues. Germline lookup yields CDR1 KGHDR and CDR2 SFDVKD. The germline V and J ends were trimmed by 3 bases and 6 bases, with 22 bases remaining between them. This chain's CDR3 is CATSDIGQSGSINGYTF. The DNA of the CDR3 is TGTGCCACCAGTGATATTGGACAGTCGGGGTCCATAAATGGCTACACCTTC.

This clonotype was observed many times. CDR3 in amino acids: CASSSLGQNRGEAFF. CDR3 DNA sequence: TGTGCCAGCAGTTCGTTGGGACAAAACCGAGGTGAAGCTTTCTTT. The chain combines TRBV28 with TRBJ1-1; D may be TRBD1 (6 bases). Germline V gene sequence: CDR1 MDHEN, CDR2 SYDVKM. The CDR3 has 15 residues. The germline V and J ends were trimmed by 4 bases and 7 bases, with 19 bases remaining between them.

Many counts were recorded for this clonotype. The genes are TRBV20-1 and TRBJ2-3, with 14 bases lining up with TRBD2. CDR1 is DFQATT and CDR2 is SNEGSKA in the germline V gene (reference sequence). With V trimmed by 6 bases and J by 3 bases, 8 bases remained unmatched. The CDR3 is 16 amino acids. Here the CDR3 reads CSATGLAGVETDTQYF. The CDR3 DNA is TGCAGTGCGACGGGACTAGCGGGAGTAGAGACAGATACGCAGTATTTT.

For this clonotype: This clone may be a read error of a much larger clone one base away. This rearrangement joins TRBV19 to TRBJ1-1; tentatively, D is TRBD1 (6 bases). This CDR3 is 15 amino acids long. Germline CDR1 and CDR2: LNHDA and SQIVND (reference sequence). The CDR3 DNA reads TGTGCCAGCAGTACAGGGTTCGGAGTGAACACTGAAGCTTTCTTT. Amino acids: CASSTGFGVNTEAFF.

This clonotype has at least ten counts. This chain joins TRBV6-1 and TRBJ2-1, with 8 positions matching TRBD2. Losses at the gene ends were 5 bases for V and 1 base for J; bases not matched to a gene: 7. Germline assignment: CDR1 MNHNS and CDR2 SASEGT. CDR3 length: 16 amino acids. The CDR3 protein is CASSSTSGGSYNEQFF. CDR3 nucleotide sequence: TGTGCCAGCAGTTCTACATCGGGAGGGTCCTACAATGAGCAGTTCTTC.

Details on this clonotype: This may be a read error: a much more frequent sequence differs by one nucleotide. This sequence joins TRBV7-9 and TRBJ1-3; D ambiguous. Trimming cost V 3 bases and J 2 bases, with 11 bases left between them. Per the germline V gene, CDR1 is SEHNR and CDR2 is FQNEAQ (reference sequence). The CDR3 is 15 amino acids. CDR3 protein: CASSFTAGTGNTIYF. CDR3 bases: TGTGCCAGCAGCTTTACCGCGGGGACTGGAAACACCATATATTTT.

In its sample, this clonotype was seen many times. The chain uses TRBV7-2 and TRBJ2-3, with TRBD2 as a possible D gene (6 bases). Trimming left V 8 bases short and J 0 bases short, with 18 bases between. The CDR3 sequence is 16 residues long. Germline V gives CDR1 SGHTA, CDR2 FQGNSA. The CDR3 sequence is CASGHSGSPSTDTQYF. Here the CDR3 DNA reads TGTGCCAGCGGACATAGCGGATCCCCTAGCACAGATACGCAGTATTTT.

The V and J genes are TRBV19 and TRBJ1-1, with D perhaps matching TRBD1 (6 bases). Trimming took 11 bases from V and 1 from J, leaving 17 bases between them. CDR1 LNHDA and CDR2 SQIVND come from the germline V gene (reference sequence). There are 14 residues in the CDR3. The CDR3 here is CAAESGTQNTEAFF. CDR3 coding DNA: TGTGCCGCAGAGTCAGGGACACAGAACACTGAAGCTTTCTTT.

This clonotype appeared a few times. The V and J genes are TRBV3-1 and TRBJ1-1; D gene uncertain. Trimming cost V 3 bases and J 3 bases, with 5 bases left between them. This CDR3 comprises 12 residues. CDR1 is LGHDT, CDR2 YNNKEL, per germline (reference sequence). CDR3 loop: CASSHTYTEAFF. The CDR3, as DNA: TGTGCCAGCAGCCATACGTACACTGAAGCTTTCTTT.

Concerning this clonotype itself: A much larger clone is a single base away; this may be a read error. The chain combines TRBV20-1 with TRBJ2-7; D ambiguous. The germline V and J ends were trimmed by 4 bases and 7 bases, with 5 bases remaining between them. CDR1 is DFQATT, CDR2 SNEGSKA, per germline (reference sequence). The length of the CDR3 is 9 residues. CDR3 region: CSATQEQYF. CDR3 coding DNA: TGCAGTGCTACCCAAGAGCAGTACTTC.

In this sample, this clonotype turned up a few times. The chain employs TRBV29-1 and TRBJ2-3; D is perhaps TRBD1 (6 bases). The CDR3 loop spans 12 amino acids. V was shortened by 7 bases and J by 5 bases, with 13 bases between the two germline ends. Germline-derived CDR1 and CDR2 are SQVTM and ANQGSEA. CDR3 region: CSALIQGDTQYF. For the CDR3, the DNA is TGCAGCGCCTTGATACAGGGAGATACGCAGTATTTT.

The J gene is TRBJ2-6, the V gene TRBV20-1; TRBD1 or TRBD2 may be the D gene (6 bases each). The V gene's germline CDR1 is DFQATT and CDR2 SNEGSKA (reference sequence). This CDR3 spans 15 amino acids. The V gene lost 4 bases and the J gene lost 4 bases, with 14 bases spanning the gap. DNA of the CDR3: TGCAGTGCTATTTCGGGGGCGGCCGGGGCCAACGTCCTGACTTTC. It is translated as CSAISGAAGANVLTF.

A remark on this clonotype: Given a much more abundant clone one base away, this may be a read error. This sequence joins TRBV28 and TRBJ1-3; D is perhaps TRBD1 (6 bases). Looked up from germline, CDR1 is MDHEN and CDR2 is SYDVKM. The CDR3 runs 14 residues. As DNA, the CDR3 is TGTGCCAGCAGTTTACAGGGGATCGGAAACACCACATATTTT. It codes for CASSLQGIGNTTYF.

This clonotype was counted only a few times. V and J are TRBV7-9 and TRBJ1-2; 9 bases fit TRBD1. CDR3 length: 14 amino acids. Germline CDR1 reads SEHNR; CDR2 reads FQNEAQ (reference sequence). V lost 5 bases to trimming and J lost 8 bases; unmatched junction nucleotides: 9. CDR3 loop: CASSPGTGLWGYTF. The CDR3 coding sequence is TGTGCCAGCAGCCCTGGGACAGGGTTGTGGGGCTACACCTTC.

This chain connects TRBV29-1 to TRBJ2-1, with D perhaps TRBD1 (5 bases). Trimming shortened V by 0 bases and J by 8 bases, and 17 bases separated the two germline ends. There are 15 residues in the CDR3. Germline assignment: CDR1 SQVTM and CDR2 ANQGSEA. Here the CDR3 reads CSVEDQFRVKDEQFF. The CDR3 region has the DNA TGCAGCGTTGAAGATCAGTTCAGGGTTAAGGATGAGCAGTTCTTC.

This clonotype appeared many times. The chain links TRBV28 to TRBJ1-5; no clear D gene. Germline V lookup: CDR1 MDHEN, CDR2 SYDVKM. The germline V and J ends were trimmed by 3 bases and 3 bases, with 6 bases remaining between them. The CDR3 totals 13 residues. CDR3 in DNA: TGTGCCAGCAGTTTCGGGAACAATCAGCCCCAGCATTTT. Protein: CASSFGNNQPQHF.

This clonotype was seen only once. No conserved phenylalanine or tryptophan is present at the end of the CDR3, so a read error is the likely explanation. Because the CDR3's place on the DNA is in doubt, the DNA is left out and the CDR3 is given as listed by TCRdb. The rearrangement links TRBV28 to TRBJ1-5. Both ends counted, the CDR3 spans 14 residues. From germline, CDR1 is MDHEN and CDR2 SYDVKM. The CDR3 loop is CASSLVGSNQPQNS.

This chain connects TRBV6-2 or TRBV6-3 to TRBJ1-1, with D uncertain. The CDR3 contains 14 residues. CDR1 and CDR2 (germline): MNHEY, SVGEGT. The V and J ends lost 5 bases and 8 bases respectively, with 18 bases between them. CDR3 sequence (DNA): TGTGCCAGCAGTCACGCCCGGACGGTTACCGAAGCTTTCTTT. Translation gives CASSHARTVTEAFF.

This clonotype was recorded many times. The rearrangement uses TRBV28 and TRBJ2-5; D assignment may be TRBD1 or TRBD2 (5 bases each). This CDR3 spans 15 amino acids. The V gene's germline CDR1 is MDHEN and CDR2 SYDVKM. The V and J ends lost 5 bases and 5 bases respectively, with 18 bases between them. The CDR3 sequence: CASSRPGTQSETQYF. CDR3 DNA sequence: TGTGCCAGCAGTCGACCAGGGACCCAGAGTGAGACCCAGTACTTC.

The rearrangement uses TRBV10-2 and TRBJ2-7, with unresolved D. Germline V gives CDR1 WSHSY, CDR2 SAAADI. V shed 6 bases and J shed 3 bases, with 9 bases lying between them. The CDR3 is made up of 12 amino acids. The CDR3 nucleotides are TGCGCCAGCAGCCCTGATGGCTACGAGCAGTACTTC. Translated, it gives CASSPDGYEQYF.

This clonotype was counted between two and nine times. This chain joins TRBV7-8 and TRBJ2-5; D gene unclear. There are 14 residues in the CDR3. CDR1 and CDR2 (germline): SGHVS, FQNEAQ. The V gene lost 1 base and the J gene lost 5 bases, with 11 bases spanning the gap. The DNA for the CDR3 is TGTGCCAGCAGCTTAGAAACCTCGATCGAGACCCAGTACTTC. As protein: CASSLETSIETQYF.

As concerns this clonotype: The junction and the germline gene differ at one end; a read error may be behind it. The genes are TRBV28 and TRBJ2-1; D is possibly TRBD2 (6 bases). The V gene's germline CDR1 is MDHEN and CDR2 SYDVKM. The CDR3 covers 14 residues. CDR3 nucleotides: TGTGCCAGCTTGGGGGGAAGTGGCAACAATGGGCAGTTCTTC. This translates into CASLGGSGNNGQFF.

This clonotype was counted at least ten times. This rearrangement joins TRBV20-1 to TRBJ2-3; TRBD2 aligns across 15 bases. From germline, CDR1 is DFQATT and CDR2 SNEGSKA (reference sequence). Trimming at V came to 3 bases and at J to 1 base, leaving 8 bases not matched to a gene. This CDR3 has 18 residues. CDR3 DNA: TGCAGTGCTAGCCGTGGGACTAGCGGGAGGTTTGGCACAGATACGCAGTATTTT. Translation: CSASRGTSGRFGTDTQYF.

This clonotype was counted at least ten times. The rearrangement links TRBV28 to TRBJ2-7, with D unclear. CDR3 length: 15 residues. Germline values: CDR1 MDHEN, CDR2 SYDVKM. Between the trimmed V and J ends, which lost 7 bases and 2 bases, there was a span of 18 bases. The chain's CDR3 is CASTLHVGSAYEQYF. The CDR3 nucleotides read TGTGCCAGCACCTTACATGTGGGTTCCGCCTACGAGCAGTACTTC.